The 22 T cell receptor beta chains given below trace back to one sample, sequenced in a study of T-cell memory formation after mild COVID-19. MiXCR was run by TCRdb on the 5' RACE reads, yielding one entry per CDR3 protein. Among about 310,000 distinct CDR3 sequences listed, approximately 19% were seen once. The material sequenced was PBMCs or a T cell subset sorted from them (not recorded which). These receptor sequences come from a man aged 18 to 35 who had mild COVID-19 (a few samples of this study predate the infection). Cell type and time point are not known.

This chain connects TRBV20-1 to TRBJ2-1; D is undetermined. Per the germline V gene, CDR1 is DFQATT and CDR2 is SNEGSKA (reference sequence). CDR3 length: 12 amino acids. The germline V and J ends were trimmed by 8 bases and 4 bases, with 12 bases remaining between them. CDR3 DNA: TGCAGTCGAAGAAGGTTATACAATGAGCAGTTCTTC. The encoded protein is CSRRRLYNEQFF.

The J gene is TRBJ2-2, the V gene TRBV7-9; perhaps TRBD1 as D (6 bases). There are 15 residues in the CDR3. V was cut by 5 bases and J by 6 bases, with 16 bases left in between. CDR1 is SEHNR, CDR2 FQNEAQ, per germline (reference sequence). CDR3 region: CASSPRDINSGELFF. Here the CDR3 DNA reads TGTGCCAGCAGCCCCCGGGACATTAACTCCGGGGAGCTGTTTTTT.

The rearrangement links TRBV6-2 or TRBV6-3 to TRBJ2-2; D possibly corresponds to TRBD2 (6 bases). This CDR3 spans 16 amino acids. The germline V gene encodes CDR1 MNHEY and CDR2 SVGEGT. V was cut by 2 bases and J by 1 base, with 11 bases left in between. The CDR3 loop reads CASSYNRRGNTGELFF. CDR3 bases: TGTGCCAGCAGTTACAATAGGCGGGGGAACACCGGGGAGCTGTTTTTT.

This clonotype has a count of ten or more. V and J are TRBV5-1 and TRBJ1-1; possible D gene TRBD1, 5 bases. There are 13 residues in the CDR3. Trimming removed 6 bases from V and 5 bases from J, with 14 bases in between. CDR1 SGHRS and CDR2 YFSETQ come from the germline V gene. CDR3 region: CASNDWGGTEAFF. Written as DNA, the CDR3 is TGCGCCAGCAACGACTGGGGCGGGACTGAAGCTTTCTTT.

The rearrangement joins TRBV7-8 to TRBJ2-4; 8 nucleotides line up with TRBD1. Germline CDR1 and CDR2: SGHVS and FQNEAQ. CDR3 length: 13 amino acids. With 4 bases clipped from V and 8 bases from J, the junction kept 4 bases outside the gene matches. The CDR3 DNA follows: TGTGCCAGCAGCTCGGACAGGGAGGACATTCAGTACTTC. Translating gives CASSSDREDIQYF.

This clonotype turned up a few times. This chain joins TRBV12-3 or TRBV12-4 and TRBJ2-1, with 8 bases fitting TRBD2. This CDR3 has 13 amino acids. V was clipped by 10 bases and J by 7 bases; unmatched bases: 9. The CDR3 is CATSGGASNEQFF. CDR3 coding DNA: TGTGCCACTTCGGGGGGGGCGAGTAATGAGCAGTTCTTC.

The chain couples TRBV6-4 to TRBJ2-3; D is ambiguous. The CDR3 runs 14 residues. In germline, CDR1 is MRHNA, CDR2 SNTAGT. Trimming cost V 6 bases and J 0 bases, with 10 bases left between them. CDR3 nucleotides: TGTGCCAGCAGAAAGACACCTAGCACAGATACGCAGTATTTT. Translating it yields CASRKTPSTDTQYF.

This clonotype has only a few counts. This chain's CDR3 is CASSLMVRGNEKLFF. As DNA, the CDR3 is TGTGCCAGCAGCCTCATGGTTCGGGGCAATGAAAAACTGTTTTTT. The chain carries TRBV12-3 or TRBV12-4 and TRBJ1-4; perhaps TRBD1 as D (5 bases). Trimming shortened V by 6 bases and J by 5 bases, and 16 bases separated the two germline ends. The CDR3 is made up of 15 amino acids.

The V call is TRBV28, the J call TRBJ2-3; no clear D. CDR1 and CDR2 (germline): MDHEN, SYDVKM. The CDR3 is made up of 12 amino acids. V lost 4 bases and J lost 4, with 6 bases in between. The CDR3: CASSSTADTQYF. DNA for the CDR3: TGTGCCAGCAGTTCCACTGCAGATACGCAGTATTTT. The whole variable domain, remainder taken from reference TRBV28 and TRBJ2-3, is DVKVTQSSRYLVKRTGEKVFLECVQDMDHENMFWYRQDPGLGLRLIYFSYDVKMKEKGDIPEGYSVSREKKERFSLILESASTNQTSMYLCASSSTADTQYFGPGTRLTVL.

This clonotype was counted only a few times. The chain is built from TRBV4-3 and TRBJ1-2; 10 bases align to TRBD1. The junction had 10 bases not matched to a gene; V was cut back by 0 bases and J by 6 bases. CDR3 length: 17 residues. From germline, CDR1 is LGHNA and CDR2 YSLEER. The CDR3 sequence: CASSQDLGQGKIHGYTF. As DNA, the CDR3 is TGCGCCAGCAGCCAAGACTTGGGACAGGGGAAAATACATGGCTACACCTTC.

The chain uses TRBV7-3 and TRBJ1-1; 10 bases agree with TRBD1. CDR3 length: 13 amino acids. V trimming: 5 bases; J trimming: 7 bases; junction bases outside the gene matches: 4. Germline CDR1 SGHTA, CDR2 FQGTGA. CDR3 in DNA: TGTGCCAGCAGCATGACAGGGGGCGGTGAAGCTTTCTTT. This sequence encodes CASSMTGGGEAFF.

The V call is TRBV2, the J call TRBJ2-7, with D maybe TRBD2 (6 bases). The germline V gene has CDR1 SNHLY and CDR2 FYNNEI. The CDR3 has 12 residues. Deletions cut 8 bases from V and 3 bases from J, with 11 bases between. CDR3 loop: CASRDGGYEQYF. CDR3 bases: TGTGCCAGCCGAGACGGGGGCTACGAGCAGTACTTC.

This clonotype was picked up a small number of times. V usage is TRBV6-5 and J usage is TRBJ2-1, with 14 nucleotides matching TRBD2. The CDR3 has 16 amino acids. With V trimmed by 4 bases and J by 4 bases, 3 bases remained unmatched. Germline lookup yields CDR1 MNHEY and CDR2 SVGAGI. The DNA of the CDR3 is TGTGCCAGCAGTTCGGGACTAGCGGGGGCGTACAATGAGCAGTTCTTC. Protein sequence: CASSSGLAGAYNEQFF.

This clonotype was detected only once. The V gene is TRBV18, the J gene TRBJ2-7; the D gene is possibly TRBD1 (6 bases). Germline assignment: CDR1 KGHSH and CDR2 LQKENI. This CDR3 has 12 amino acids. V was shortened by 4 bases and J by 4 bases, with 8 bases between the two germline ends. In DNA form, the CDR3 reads TGTGCCAGCTCACGCCAGGGGTACGAGCAGTACGTC. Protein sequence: CASSRQGYEQYV.

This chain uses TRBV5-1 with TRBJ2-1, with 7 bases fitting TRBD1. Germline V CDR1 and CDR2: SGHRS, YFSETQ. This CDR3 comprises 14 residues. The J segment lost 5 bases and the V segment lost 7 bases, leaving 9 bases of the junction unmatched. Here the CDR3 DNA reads TGCGCCAGCGGGCTGGACAGGATCGACAATGAGCAGTTCTTC. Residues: CASGLDRIDNEQFF.

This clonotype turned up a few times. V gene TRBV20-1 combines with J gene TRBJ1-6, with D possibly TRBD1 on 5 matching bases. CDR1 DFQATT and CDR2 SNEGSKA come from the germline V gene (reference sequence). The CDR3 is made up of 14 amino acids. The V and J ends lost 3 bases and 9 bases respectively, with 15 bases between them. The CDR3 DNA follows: TGCAGTGCTAGCCCGCGGCAGGGTGGTTCACCCCTCCACTTT. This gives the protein CSASPRQGGSPLHF.

The CDR3: CASSIRTSGGFRETQYF. Written as DNA, the CDR3 is TGTGCCAGCAGTATTCGGACTAGCGGGGGGTTCCGGGAGACCCAGTACTTC. The V call is TRBV27, the J call TRBJ2-5; 14 nucleotides align to TRBD2. The germline V gene encodes CDR1 MNHEY and CDR2 SMNVEV (reference sequence). The trim removed 5 bases at V and 5 bases at J, leaving 10 bases unmatched. This CDR3 is built from 17 residues.

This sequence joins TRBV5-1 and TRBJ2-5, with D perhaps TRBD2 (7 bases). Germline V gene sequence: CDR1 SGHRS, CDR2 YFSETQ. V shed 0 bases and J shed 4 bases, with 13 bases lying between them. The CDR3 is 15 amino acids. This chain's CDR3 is CASSLVPGGRETQYF. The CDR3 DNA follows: TGCGCCAGCAGCTTGGTACCGGGGGGCCGAGAGACCCAGTACTTC.

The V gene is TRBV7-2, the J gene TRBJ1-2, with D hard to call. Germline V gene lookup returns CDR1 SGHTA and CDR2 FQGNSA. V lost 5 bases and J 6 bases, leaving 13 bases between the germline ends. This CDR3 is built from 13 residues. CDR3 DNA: TGTGCCAGCAGCCCCCGGCCAACGGATGGCTACACCTTC. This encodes CASSPRPTDGYTF.

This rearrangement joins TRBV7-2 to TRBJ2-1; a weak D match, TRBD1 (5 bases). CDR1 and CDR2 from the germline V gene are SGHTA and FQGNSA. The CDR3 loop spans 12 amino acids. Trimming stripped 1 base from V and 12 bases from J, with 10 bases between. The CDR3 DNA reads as TGTGCCAGCAGCTTAGAGCAGGGCAGGCAGTTCTTC. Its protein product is CASSLEQGRQFF.

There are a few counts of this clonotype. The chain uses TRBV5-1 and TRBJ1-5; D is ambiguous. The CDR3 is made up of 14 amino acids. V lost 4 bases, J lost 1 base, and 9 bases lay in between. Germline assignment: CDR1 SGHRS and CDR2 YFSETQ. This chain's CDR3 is CASSNDGSNQPQHF. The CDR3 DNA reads TGCGCCAGCAGCAATGACGGCAGCAATCAGCCCCAGCATTTT.

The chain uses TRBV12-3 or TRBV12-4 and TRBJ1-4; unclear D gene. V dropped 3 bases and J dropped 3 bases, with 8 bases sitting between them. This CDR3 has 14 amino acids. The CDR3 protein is CASSFVTANEKLFF. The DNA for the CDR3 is TGTGCCAGCAGTTTTGTTACTGCTAATGAAAAACTGTTTTTT.